This T cell receptor beta chain emerged from a study of blood T cell repertoires in COVID-19. Study information: Samples came from the United States, Italy and Spain, spanning acute and convalescent COVID-19. The cDNA or gDNA used as material had been derived from T cells, B-cell-depleted T cells, or PBMCs.

As handled by the study authors: How many nucleated cells were present was estimated from reference gene primer amplification. Method: immunoSEQ multiplex PCR; TCRdb's copy keeps in-frame clones and lacks some. D and trimming were read from the DNA, whereas the V and J calls and clone size are those reported in that table. The sample holds 55,000 to 90,000 clones, approximately 77% seen once. Germline lookup yields CDR1 WSHSY and CDR2 SAAADI. J gave up 1 base and V 10 bases, and 7 bases lay outside the gene matches. The CDR3 extends over 15 amino acids. This TCR was recovered from a woman aged 65 to 85 with acute or convalescent COVID-19. Sequencing was performed on peripheral blood. The chain couples TRBV10-2 to TRBJ2-1; 10 bases map to TRBD2. The CDR3 DNA sequence: TGCGCCACCCAAGGGACTAGCGCATCCTACAATGAGCAGTTCTTC. It yields the protein CATQGTSASYNEQFF.